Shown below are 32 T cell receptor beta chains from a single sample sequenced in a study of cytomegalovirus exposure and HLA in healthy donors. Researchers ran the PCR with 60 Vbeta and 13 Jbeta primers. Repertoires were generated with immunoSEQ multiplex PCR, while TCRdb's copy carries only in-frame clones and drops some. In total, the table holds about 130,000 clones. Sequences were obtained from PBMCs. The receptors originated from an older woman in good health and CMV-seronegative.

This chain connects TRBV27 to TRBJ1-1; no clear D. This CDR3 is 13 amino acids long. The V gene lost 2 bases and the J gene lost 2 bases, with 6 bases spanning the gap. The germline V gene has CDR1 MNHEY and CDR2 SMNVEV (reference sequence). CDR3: CASSLGGNTEAFF. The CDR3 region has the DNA TGTGCCAGCAGTTTAGGCGGAAACACTGAAGCTTTCTTT.

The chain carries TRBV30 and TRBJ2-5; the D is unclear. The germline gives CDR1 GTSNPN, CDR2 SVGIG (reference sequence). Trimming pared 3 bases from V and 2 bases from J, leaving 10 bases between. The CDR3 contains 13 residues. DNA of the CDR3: TGTGCCTGGAGGGAAGCCGGGCAAGAGACCCAGTACTTC. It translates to CAWREAGQETQYF.

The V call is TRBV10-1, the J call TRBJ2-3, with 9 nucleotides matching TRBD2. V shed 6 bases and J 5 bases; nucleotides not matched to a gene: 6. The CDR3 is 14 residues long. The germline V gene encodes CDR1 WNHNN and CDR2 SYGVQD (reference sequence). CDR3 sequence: CASSRGGAEDTQYF. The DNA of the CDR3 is TGCGCCAGCAGCCGCGGGGGGGCCGAAGATACGCAGTATTTT.

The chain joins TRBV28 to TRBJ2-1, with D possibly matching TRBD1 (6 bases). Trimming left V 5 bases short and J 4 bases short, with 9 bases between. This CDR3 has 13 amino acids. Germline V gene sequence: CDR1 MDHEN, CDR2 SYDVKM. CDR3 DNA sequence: TGTGCCAGCAGTGGGGGCAAATACAATGAGCAGTTCTTC. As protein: CASSGGKYNEQFF.

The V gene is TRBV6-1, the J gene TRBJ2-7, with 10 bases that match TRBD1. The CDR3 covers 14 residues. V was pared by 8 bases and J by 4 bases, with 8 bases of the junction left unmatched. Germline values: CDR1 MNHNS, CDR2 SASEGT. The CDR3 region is CASLRSDRGYEQYF. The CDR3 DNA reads TGTGCCAGCCTTAGGTCGGACAGGGGGTACGAGCAGTACTTC.

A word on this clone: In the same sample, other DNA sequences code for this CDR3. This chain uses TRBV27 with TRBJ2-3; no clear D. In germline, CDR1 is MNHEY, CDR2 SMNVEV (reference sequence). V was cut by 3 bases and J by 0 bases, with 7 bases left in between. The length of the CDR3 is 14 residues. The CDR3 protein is CASSFLSSTDTQYF. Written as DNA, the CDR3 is TGTGCCAGCAGTTTCCTCTCGAGCACAGATACGCAGTATTTT.

The CDR3 bases are TGTGCCAGCAGCTTAGAAATTGGGACAGGCCTTAATGAAAAACTGTTTTTT. This gives the protein CASSLEIGTGLNEKLFF. The chain employs TRBV11-2 and TRBJ1-4; 8 nucleotides agree with TRBD1. This CDR3 has 17 amino acids. With 0 bases clipped from V and 4 bases from J, the junction kept 7 bases outside the gene matches. Germline V gene sequence: CDR1 SGHAT, CDR2 FQNNGV.

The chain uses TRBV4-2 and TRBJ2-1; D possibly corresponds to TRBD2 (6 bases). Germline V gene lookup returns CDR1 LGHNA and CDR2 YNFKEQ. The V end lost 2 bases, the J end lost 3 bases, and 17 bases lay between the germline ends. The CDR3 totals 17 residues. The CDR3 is CASSQMISGQGYNEQFF. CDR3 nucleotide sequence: TGTGCCAGCAGCCAAATGATCAGCGGGCAAGGCTACAATGAGCAGTTCTTC.

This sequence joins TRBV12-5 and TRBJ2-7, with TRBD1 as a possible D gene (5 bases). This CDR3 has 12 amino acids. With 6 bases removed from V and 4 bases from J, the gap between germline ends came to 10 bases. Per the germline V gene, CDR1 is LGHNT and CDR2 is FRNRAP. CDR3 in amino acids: CASGLDSYEQYF. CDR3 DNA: TGTGCTAGTGGGCTAGACAGTTACGAGCAGTACTTC.

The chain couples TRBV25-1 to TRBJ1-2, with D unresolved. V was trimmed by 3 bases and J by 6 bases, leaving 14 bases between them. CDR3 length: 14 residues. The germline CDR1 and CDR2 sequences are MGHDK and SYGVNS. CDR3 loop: CASSDRGRGDGYTF. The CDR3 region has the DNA TGTGCCAGCAGTGATCGAGGCCGCGGCGATGGCTACACCTTC.

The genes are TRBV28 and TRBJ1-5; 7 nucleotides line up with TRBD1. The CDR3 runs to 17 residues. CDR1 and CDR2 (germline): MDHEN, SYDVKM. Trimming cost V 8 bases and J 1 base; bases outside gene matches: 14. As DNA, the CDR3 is TGTGCCAGCCCGCCGACAGGGTCTCTTGGGAGCAATCAGCCCCAGCATTTT. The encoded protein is CASPPTGSLGSNQPQHF.

The CDR3 loop is CASSTRGAVWKLFF. The CDR3 bases are TGTGCCAGTAGTACCCGGGGGGCAGTTTGGAAACTGTTTTTT. This chain links TRBV19 with TRBJ1-4; possible D gene TRBD1, 6 bases. Per the germline V gene, CDR1 is LNHDA and CDR2 is SQIVND (reference sequence). V lost 4 bases and J lost 11, with 17 bases in between. This CDR3 region has 14 residues. The variable domain in full, completed from reference TRBV19 and TRBJ1-4, reads DGGITQSPKYLFRKEGQNVTLSCEQNLNHDAMYWYRQDPGQGLRLIYYSQIVNDFQKGDIAEGYSVSREKKESFPLTVTSAQKNPTAFYLCASSTRGAVWKLFFGSGTQLSVL.

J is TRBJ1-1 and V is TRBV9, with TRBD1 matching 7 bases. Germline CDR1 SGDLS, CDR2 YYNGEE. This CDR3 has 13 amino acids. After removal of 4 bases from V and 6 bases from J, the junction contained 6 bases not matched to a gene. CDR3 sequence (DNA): TGTGCCAGCAGCCCCTGGGACAGACCTGAAGCTTTCTTT. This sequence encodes CASSPWDRPEAFF.

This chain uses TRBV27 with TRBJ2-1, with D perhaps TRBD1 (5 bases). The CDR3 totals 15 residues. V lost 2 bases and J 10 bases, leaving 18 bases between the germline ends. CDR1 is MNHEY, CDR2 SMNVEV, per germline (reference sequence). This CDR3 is CASSLGDPRGIEQFF. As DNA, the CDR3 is TGTGCCAGCAGTTTAGGGGATCCTAGGGGTATCGAGCAGTTCTTC.

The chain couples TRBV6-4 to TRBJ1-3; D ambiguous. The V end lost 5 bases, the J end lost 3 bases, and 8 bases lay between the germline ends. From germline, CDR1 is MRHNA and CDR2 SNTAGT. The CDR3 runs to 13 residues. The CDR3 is CASSFRGGNTIYF. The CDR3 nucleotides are TGTGCCAGCAGTTTCCGGGGTGGAAACACCATATATTTT.

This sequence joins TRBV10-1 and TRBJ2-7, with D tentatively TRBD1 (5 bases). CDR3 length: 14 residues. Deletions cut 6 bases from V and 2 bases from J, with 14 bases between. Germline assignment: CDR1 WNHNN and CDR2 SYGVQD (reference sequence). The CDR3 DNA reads TGCGCCAGCAGCCCCCCAGGGATCCCCTACGAGCAGTACTTC. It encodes CASSPPGIPYEQYF.

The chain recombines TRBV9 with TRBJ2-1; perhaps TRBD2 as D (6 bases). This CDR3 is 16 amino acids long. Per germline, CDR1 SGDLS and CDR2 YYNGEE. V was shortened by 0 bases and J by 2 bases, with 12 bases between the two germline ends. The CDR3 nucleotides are TGTGCCAGCAGCGTAGTAGCGGAGAGGCCCTACAATGAGCAGTTCTTC. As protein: CASSVVAERPYNEQFF.

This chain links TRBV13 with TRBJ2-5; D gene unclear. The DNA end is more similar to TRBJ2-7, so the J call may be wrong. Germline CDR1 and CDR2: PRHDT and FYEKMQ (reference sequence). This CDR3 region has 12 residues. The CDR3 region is CASSLDSYEQYF. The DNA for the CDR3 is TGTGCCAGCAGCTTAGACTCCTACGAGCAGTACTTC.

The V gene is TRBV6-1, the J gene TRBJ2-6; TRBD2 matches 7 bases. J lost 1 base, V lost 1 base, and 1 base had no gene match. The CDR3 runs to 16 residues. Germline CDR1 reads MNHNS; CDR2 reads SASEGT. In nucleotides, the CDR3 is TGTGCCAGCAGTGAAGGGGGGGGATCTGGGGCCAACGTCCTGACTTTC. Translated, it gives CASSEGGGSGANVLTF.

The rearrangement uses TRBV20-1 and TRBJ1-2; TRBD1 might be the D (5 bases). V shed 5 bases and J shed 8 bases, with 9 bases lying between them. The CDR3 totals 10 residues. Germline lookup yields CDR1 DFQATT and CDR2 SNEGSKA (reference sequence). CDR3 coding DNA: TGCAGTGCTGGACACGAGGGCTACACCTTC. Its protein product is CSAGHEGYTF.

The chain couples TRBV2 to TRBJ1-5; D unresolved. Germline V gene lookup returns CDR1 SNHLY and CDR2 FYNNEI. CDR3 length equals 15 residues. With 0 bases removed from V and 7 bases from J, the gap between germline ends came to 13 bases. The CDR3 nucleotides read TGTGCCAGCAGTGAAGCGCCCCCCGTCCGGCAGCCCCAGCATTTT. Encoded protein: CASSEAPPVRQPQHF.

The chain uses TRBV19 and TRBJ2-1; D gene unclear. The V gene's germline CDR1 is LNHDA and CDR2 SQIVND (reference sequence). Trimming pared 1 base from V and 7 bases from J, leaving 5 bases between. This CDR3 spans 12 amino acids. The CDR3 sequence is CASSIGLNEQFF. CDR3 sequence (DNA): TGTGCCAGTAGTATAGGTCTTAATGAGCAGTTCTTC.

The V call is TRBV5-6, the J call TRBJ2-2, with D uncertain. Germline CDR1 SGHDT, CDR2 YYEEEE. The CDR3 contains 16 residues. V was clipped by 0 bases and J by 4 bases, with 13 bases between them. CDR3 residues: CASSLGSLLVTGELFF. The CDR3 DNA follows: TGTGCCAGCAGCTTGGGATCCTTACTTGTCACCGGGGAGCTGTTTTTT.

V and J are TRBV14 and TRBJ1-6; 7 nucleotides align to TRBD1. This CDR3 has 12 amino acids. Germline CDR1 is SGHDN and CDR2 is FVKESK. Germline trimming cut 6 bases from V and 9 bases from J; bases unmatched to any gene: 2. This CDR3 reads CASSPGGSPLHF. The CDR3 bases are TGTGCCAGCAGTCCAGGGGGTTCACCCCTCCACTTT.

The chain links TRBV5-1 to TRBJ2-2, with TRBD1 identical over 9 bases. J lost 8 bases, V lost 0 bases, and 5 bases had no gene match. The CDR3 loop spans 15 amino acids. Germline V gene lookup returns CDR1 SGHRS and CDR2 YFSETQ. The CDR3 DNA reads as TGCGCCAGCAGCTTGGTGGGACAGGGCTCGGGGGAGCTGTTTTTT. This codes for CASSLVGQGSGELFF.

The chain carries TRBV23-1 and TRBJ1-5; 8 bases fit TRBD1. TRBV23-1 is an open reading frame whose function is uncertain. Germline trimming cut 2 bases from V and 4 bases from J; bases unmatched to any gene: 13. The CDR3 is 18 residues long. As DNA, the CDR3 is TGCGCCAGCAGTCAACGGCAGCTCGGACAGGGAGGGAATCAGCCCCAGCATTTT. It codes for CASSQRQLGQGGNQPQHF.

This chain's CDR3 is CASWGGVREKLFF. Written as DNA, the CDR3 is TGTGCCAGCTGGGGGGGGGTAAGGGAAAAACTGTTTTTT. The chain recombines TRBV28 with TRBJ1-4, with a weak D call TRBD1 (5 bases). Germline CDR1 reads MDHEN; CDR2 reads SYDVKM. The CDR3 loop spans 13 amino acids. The V end lost 8 bases, the J end lost 8 bases, and 15 bases lay between the germline ends.

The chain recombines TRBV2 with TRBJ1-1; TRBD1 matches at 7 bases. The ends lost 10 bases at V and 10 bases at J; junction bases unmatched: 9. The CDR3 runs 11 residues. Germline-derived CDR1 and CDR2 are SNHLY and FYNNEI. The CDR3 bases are TGTGCCAACACGCCAGGGGGTAGAGCTTTCTTT. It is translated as CANTPGGRAFF. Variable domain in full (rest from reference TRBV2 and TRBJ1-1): EPEVTQTPSHQVTQMGQEVILRCVPISNHLYFYWYRQILGQKVEFLVSFYNNEISEKSEIFDDQFSVERPDGSNFTLKIRSTKLEDSAMYFCANTPGGRAFFGQGTRLTVV.

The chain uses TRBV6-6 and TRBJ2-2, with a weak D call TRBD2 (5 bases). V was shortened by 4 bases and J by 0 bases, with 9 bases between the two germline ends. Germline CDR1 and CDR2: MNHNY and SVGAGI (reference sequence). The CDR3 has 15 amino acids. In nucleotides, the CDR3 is TGTGCCAGCAGTTTGCGGGTCGCGAACACCGGGGAGCTGTTTTTT. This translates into CASSLRVANTGELFF.

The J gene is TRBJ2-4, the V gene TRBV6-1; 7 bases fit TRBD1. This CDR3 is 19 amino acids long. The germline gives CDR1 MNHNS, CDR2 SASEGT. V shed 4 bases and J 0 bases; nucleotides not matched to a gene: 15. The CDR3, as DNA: TGTGCCAGCAGTGGATCCGGGACAGCCACCCTTTTAGCCAAAAACATTCAGTACTTC. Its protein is CASSGSGTATLLAKNIQYF.

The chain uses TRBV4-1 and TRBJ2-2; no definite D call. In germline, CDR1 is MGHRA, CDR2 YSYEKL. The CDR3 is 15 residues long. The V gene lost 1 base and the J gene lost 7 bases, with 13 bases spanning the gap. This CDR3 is CASSQVGSPLGELFF. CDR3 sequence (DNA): TGCGCCAGCAGCCAAGTTGGTAGCCCGCTCGGGGAGCTGTTTTTT.

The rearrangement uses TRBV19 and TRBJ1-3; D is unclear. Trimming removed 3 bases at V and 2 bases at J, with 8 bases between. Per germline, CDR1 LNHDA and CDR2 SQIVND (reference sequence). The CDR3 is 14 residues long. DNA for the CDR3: TGTGCCAGTAGTATCCTGTCCGCTGGAAACACCATATATTTT. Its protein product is CASSILSAGNTIYF.